These 20 T cell receptor beta chains originate from one sample sequenced in a study of T cells expressing NK-cell markers. TCRdb re-called the 5' RACE reads and catalogs CDR3 proteins one per entry, DNA excluded. This sample's table has about 260,000 distinct CDR3 sequences. The material sequenced was blood T cells: a sorted CD56 or NKG2C T cell subset, CD4+ or CD8+ T cells, or bulk PBMC T cells (not recorded which). The receptor source for this set is a woman between 18 and 69 years old in good health.

The CDR3 spells CASSHGMGAQHF. The chain joins TRBV14 to TRBJ1-5; the D call from TCRdb, TRBD1, cannot be confirmed without DNA. CDR3 size: 12 residues. From germline, CDR1 is SGHDN and CDR2 FVKESK. Variable domain in full (rest from reference TRBV14 and TRBJ1-5): EAGVTQFPSHSVIEKGQTVTLRCDPISGHDNLYWYRRVMGKEIKFLLHFVKESKQDESGMPNNRFLAERTGGTYSTLKVQPAELEDSGVYFCASSHGMGAQHFGDGTRLSIL.

This chain links TRBV28 with TRBJ2-3; as DNA is missing, the TRBD1 call by TCRdb cannot be tested. This CDR3 is built from 13 residues. Germline V gives CDR1 MDHEN, CDR2 SYDVKM. The chain's CDR3 is CASSFDGGDTQYF.

V and J are TRBV18 and TRBJ2-7. This CDR3 comprises 16 residues. CDR1 and CDR2 from the germline V gene are KGHSH and LQKENI. CDR3 loop: CASSPSRHTTSYEQYF.

This sequence joins TRBV12-3 or TRBV12-4 and TRBJ1-2; as DNA is missing, the TRBD1 call by TCRdb cannot be tested. The CDR3 sequence is 15 residues long. CDR3 in amino acids: CASSTDPYDNYGYTF.

The V and J genes are TRBV11-2 and TRBJ2-5; with no DNA, the TCRdb D assignment of TRBD2 cannot be verified. This CDR3 has 19 amino acids. CDR1 is SGHAT, CDR2 FQNNGV, per germline. The CDR3 sequence: CASSSVRSTSGRGQETQYF.

The J gene is TRBJ1-2, the V gene TRBV6-1. CDR1 MNHNS and CDR2 SASEGT come from the germline V gene. This CDR3 is built from 13 residues. The CDR3 spells CASSESAVGGYTF.

The chain employs TRBV28 and TRBJ1-1. CDR3 length: 15 residues. Germline V gene lookup returns CDR1 MDHEN and CDR2 SYDVKM. This chain's CDR3 is CASSFWRTVNTEAFF.

The chain joins TRBV12-3 or TRBV12-4 to TRBJ1-4; the TCRdb call, TRBD1, lacks DNA for checking. This CDR3 is 14 amino acids long. CDR3 protein: CASSLGETLGKLFF.

The chain is built from TRBV6-5 and TRBJ2-1; TCRdb indicates TRBD2, and absent DNA this call remains unverified. CDR1 is MNHEY, CDR2 SVGAGI, per germline. CDR3 size: 14 residues. Here the CDR3 reads CASSSQSLAGVPFF.

This chain links TRBV6-5 with TRBJ1-2; TCRdb calls TRBD1, which cannot be checked without DNA. Germline values: CDR1 MNHEY, CDR2 SVGAGI. The CDR3 is 14 residues long. CDR3 loop: CASSYGGIPYGYTF.

The chain couples TRBV29-1 to TRBJ2-1; the TCRdb D gene call, TRBD2, has no DNA to confirm it. The CDR3 contains 15 residues. Germline loops: CDR1 SQVTM, CDR2 ANQGSEA. CDR3: CSVEPRGTSGSEQFF.

The genes are TRBV6-5 and TRBJ1-1; checking the TCRdb D call of TRBD1 is not possible without DNA. The CDR3 consists of 14 residues. Germline CDR1 and CDR2: MNHEY and SVGAGI. The CDR3 reads CASSFSGLNTEAFF.

The V gene is TRBV20-1, the J gene TRBJ1-6. This CDR3 is 13 amino acids long. In germline, CDR1 is DFQATT, CDR2 SNEGSKA (reference sequence). CDR3: CSARPNYNSPLHF.

This rearrangement joins TRBV27 to TRBJ2-7; the D call of TRBD1 rests on TCRdb alone, since no DNA is present to check it. Germline CDR1 and CDR2: MNHEY and SMNVEV (reference sequence). The CDR3 is made up of 14 amino acids. The CDR3 region is CASSEIDRGWEQYF.

This rearrangement joins TRBV3-1 to TRBJ2-5; with no DNA, the TCRdb D assignment of TRBD2 cannot be verified. This CDR3 has 15 amino acids. Germline CDR1 LGHDT, CDR2 YNNKEL (reference sequence). CDR3 sequence reads: CASSHGTTRQETQYF.

The gene calls are TRBV25-1 and TRBJ2-1; without DNA, the TCRdb call of TRBD1 cannot be checked. The germline gives CDR1 MGHDK, CDR2 SYGVNS. This CDR3 region has 16 residues. CDR3 amino acids: CASSDLQGGRGNEQFF.

CDR3 amino acids: CASSGGSPQETQYF. The V call is TRBV7-2, the J call TRBJ2-5; the D call of TRBD1 rests on TCRdb alone, since no DNA is present to check it. The CDR3 has 14 residues. Germline V gene sequence: CDR1 SGHTA, CDR2 FQGNSA.

The J gene is TRBJ2-5, the V gene TRBV10-3; TCRdb's D call of TRBD2 is untestable without DNA. This CDR3 is built from 15 residues. The germline V gene encodes CDR1 ENHRY and CDR2 SYGVKD. The CDR3 is CAIRPGLAVQETQYF.

The chain recombines TRBV5-4 with TRBJ2-7. The CDR3 loop spans 13 amino acids. Germline assignment: CDR1 SGHNT and CDR2 YYREEE (reference sequence). CDR3: CASSLNKDYEQYF.

The gene calls are TRBV3-1 and TRBJ2-5; TCRdb picks TRBD2, but there is no DNA to check that call. Germline V gives CDR1 LGHDT, CDR2 YNNKEL (reference sequence). The CDR3 runs 16 residues. The CDR3 loop reads CASSRKLAGGEETQYF.